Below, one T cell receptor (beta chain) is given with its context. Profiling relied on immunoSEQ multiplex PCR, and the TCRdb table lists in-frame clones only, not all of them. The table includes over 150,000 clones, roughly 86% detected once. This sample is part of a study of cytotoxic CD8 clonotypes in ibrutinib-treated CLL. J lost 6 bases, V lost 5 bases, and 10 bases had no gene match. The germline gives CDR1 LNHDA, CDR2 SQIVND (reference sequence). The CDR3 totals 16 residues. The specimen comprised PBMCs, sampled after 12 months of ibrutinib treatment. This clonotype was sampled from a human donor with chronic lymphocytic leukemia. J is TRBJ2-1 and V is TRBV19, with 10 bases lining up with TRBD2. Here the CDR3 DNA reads TGTGCCAGTAGTGCCCCGGGACTAGCGCCCGCCAATGAGCAGTTCTTC. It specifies CASSAPGLAPANEQFF.